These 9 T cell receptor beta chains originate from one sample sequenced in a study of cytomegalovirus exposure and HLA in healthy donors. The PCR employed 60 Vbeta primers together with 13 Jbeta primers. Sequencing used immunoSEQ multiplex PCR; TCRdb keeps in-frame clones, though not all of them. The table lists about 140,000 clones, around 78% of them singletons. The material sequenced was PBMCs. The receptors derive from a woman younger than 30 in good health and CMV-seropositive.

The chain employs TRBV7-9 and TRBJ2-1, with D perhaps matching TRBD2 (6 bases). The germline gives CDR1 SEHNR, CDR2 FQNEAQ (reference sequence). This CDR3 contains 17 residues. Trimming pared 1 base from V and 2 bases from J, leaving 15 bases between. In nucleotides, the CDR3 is TGTGCCAGCAGCTTAGGTCGTAACGGGGGAGCCTACAATGAGCAGTTCTTC. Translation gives CASSLGRNGGAYNEQFF.

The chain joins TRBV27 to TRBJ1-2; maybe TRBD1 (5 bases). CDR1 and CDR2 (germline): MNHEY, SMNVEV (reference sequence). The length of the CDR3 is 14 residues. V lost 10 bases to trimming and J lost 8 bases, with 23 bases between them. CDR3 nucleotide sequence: TGTGCCACCCGGGAGCTCGGGGGGAGGGAAGGCTACACCTTC. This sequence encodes CATRELGGREGYTF.

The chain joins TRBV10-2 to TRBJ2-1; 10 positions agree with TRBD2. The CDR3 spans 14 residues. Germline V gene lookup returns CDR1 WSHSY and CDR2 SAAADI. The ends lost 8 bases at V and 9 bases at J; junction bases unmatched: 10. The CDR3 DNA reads TGCGCCAGCGGAGTAGCGGGGGGAAGTGGTGAGCAGTTCTTC. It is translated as CASGVAGGSGEQFF.

CDR3 in DNA: TGCGCCAGCAGCCGACGACAGGGTCTTAACACTGAAGCTTTCTTT. It yields the protein CASSRRQGLNTEAFF. V and J are TRBV4-1 and TRBJ1-1; 7 bases line up with TRBD1. Germline trimming cut 4 bases from V and 2 bases from J; bases unmatched to any gene: 7. This CDR3 has 15 amino acids. Germline-derived CDR1 and CDR2 are MGHRA and YSYEKL.

This chain's CDR3 is CASSLGGAYNSPLHF. CDR3 coding DNA: TGTGCCAGCAGTTTGGGAGGGGCGTATAATTCACCCCTCCACTTT. The V and J genes are TRBV28 and TRBJ1-6; D might be TRBD1 (5 bases). The V gene's germline CDR1 is MDHEN and CDR2 SYDVKM. V lost 3 bases to trimming and J lost 4 bases, with 10 bases between them. CDR3 length: 15 amino acids. Full variable domain (remainder filled in from reference TRBV28 and TRBJ1-6): DVKVTQSSRYLVKRTGEKVFLECVQDMDHENMFWYRQDPGLGLRLIYFSYDVKMKEKGDIPEGYSVSREKKERFSLILESASTNQTSMYLCASSLGGAYNSPLHFGNGTRLTVT.

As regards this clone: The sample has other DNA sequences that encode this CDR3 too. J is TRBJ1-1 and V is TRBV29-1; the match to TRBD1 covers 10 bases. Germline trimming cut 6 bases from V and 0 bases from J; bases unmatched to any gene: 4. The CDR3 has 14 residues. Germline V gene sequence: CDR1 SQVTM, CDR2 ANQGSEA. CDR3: CSVGQGLVNTEAFF. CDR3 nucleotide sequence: TGCAGCGTGGGACAGGGGTTAGTGAACACTGAAGCTTTCTTT.

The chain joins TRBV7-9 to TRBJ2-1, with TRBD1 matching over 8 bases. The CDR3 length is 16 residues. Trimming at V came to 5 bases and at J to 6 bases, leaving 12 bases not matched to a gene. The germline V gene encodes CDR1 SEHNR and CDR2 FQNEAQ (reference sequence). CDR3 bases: TGTGCCAGCAGCACCGAAGGGCAGGGGGCCGGCAATGAGCAGTTCTTC. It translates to CASSTEGQGAGNEQFF.

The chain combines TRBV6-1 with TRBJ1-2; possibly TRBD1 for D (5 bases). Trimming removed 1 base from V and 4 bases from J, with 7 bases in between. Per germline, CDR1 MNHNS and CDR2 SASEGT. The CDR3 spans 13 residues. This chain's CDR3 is CASSEGGGYGYTF. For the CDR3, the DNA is TGTGCCAGCAGTGAAGGGGGCGGCTATGGCTACACCTTC.

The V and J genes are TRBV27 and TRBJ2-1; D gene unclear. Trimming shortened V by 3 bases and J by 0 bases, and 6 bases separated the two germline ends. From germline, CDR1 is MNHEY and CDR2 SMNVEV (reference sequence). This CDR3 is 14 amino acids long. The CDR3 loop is CASSFSGSYNEQFF. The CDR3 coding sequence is TGTGCCAGCAGTTTCTCGGGCTCCTACAATGAGCAGTTCTTC.